The 11 T cell receptor beta chains presented below share a single source sample, sequenced in a study of radiation and T cells in renal cell carcinoma. The time point: blood 2 weeks post-SBRT. Treatment of the sample: 15 Gy SBRT to primary tumor, nephrectomy 4 weeks later. TCRdb keeps only in-frame clones here, not all; method: immunoSEQ multiplex PCR. The table shows just under 80,000 clones, with about 86% occurring only once. This sample comprised blood, obtained from a patient whose treatment included radiotherapy and nephrectomy. These receptors were collected from a woman in her 50s with renal cell carcinoma.

The V and J genes are TRBV27 and TRBJ2-7; unclear D gene. The germline V and J ends were trimmed by 0 bases and 2 bases, with 8 bases remaining between them. The CDR3 is 14 amino acids. The germline V gene encodes CDR1 MNHEY and CDR2 SMNVEV (reference sequence). The CDR3 sequence: CASSLSGRAYEQYF. Here the CDR3 DNA reads TGTGCCAGCAGTTTATCGGGCAGAGCCTACGAGCAGTACTTC.

The chain couples TRBV7-2 to TRBJ2-1; D is perhaps TRBD1 (5 bases). The ends were cut back, 5 bases at V and 1 base at J, with 12 bases in the middle. Germline-derived CDR1 and CDR2 are SGHTA and FQGNSA. The length of the CDR3 is 15 residues. CDR3 amino acids: CASSLRSGSYNEQFF. CDR3 nucleotide sequence: TGTGCCAGCAGCCTCCGCTCAGGGTCCTACAATGAGCAGTTCTTC.

The chain recombines TRBV7-2 with TRBJ2-7, with 14 bases lining up with TRBD2. CDR3 length: 15 amino acids. The V and J ends lost 5 bases and 2 bases, in that order; junction bases with no gene match: 2. CDR1 and CDR2 from the germline V gene are SGHTA and FQGNSA. CDR3 loop: CASSPTSGRAYEQYF. CDR3 coding DNA: TGTGCCAGCAGCCCGACTAGCGGGAGGGCCTACGAGCAGTACTTC.

The chain carries TRBV9 and TRBJ1-1; 9 bases align to TRBD1. Trimming at V came to 4 bases and at J to 6 bases, leaving 10 bases not matched to a gene. This CDR3 comprises 15 residues. Germline V gene data show CDR1 as SGDLS and CDR2 as YYNGEE. Here the CDR3 reads CASSPFSGTGSEAFF. In DNA, the CDR3 is TGTGCCAGCAGCCCATTTTCCGGGACAGGGTCTGAAGCTTTCTTT.

This clone was counted only a few times. This chain connects TRBV7-2 to TRBJ1-1; D is uncertain. This CDR3 is built from 11 residues. V dropped 3 bases and J dropped 10 bases, with 9 bases sitting between them. CDR1 is SGHTA, CDR2 FQGNSA, per germline. The CDR3 bases are TGTGCCAGCAGCTTGTCAGTCCCAGCTTTCTTT. Protein product: CASSLSVPAFF.

The chain has TRBV5-1 and TRBJ2-5, with D unclear. CDR3 length: 14 amino acids. V shed 0 bases and J shed 1 base, with 7 bases lying between them. Per the germline V gene, CDR1 is SGHRS and CDR2 is YFSETQ. In DNA form, the CDR3 reads TGCGCCAGCAGCTTGGTTACTACCCAAGAGACCCAGTACTTC. Protein sequence: CASSLVTTQETQYF.

The chain couples TRBV28 to TRBJ1-1; D is perhaps TRBD1 (5 bases). This CDR3 spans 13 amino acids. Per germline, CDR1 MDHEN and CDR2 SYDVKM. CDR3 DNA: TGTGCGGGGGGACCAGTACAGAACACTGAAGCTTTCTTT. Protein: CAGGPVQNTEAFF.

CDR3: CASSQDPAGDVDGYTF. In nucleotides, the CDR3 is TGCGCCAGCAGCCAAGATCCCGCCGGGGACGTAGATGGCTACACCTTC. This chain connects TRBV4-3 to TRBJ1-2; perhaps TRBD1 as D (5 bases). CDR3 length: 16 residues. Germline CDR1 reads LGHNA; CDR2 reads YSLEER. Trimming removed 0 bases from V and 6 bases from J, with 17 bases in between.

The chain couples TRBV18 to TRBJ2-2; D gene ambiguous. The CDR3 sequence is 14 residues long. Trimming removed 4 bases from V and 3 bases from J, with 9 bases in between. Germline V gene lookup returns CDR1 KGHSH and CDR2 LQKENI. This chain's CDR3 is CASSLLRDTGELFF. CDR3 nucleotide sequence: TGTGCCAGCTCACTGTTACGGGACACCGGGGAGCTGTTTTTT. Complete variable domain (other parts from reference TRBV18 and TRBJ2-2): NAGVMQNPRHLVRRRGQEARLRCSPMKGHSHVYWYRQLPEEGLKFMVYLQKENIIDESGMPKERFSAEFPKEGPSILRIQQVVRGDSAAYFCASSLLRDTGELFFGEGSRLTVL.

The J gene is TRBJ2-3, the V gene TRBV5-1, with 7 bases fitting TRBD1. With V trimmed by 0 bases and J by 2 bases, 3 bases remained unmatched. CDR3 length: 15 amino acids. Germline loops: CDR1 SGHRS, CDR2 YFSETQ. CDR3 DNA: TGCGCCAGCAGCTTGGCGGGGACAGACACAGATACGCAGTATTTT. This gives the protein CASSLAGTDTDTQYF.

In nucleotides, the CDR3 is TGTGCCAGCAGTTCGGGACAGACTAGCGGAACCTACGAGCAGTACTTC. Protein sequence: CASSSGQTSGTYEQYF. J is TRBJ2-7 and V is TRBV6-6; 9 bases are a match to TRBD2. Germline V CDR1 and CDR2: MNHNY, SVGAGI (reference sequence). The CDR3 totals 16 residues. J was trimmed by 2 bases and V by 4 bases; bases with no gene match: 9.